Listed here are 2 T cell receptor beta chains from one sample, sequenced in a study of response to subunit inactivated influenza vaccine. TCRdb re-called the RT-PCR reads through MiXCR, storing one row per CDR3 protein. The sample holds 550,000 to 800,000 distinct CDR3 sequences, approximately 15% seen once. Sequencing used PBMCs from blood, obtained 12 days after vaccination. These receptors all come from a man in his fifties who received an inactivated influenza vaccine.

This clonotype occurred many times. The chain carries TRBV28 and TRBJ1-4; D gene ambiguous. V was shortened by 6 bases and J by 5 bases, with 13 bases between the two germline ends. CDR1 and CDR2 from the germline V gene are MDHEN and SYDVKM. The CDR3 has 14 amino acids. The CDR3 sequence: CASSLSGRNEKLFF. The DNA for the CDR3 is TGTGCCAGCAGCTTGTCCGGGCGCAATGAAAAACTGTTTTTT. Full variable domain (missing parts from reference TRBV28 and TRBJ1-4): DVKVTQSSRYLVKRTGEKVFLECVQDMDHENMFWYRQDPGLGLRLIYFSYDVKMKEKGDIPEGYSVSREKKERFSLILESASTNQTSMYLCASSLSGRNEKLFFGSGTQLSVL.

The sample holds a few counts of this clonotype. The chain couples TRBV2 to TRBJ1-1; TRBD1 is a possible D gene (6 bases). This CDR3 spans 13 amino acids. Trimming took off 4 bases at V and 6 bases at J, with 12 bases between the two ends. Germline V gives CDR1 SNHLY, CDR2 FYNNEI. CDR3 protein: CASSVFRGPEAFF. CDR3 in DNA: TGTGCCAGCAGTGTGTTCAGGGGCCCTGAAGCTTTCTTT.